A selection of T cell receptor beta chains follows, all from one sample in a study of shared clonotypes between healthy human individuals. Profiling relied on immunoSEQ multiplex PCR, and the TCRdb table lists in-frame clones only, not all of them. The sample contains 2 million to 2.5 million clones, roughly 90% of which appear only once. Sequencing was performed on naive CD4+ T cells from PBMCs. Receptor source: a man aged 18 to 30 in good health. Some clones in this sample may be carry-over from other donors' samples. CDR3s include the opening cysteine and the closing phenylalanine or tryptophan. A D gene is named only where the DNA matches it firmly. Size is stated for part of the rows, as once, few or many counts, or as a class when the clone is expanded.

d_call	v_call	j_call	clone_size	cdr3_nt	cdr3_aa
TRBD1	TRBV19	TRBJ2-2	.	TGTGCCAGTAGTTGGGACAGGGCCGACACCGGGGAGCTGTTTTTT	CASSWDRADTGELFF
TRBD1	TRBV5-4	TRBJ1-4	.	TGTGCCAGCAGCGAACAGGGGGCGCGAACGGGAAAACTGTTTTTT	CASSEQGARTGKLFF
.	TRBV4-3	TRBJ2-2	.	TGCGCCAGCAGCCAAGGGCCGGGTAACACCGGGGAGCTGTTTTTT	CASSQGPGNTGELFF
.	TRBV28	TRBJ1-1	.	TGTGCCAGCAGTTTAGATGGGGAGGCCACTGAAGCTTTCTTT	CASSLDGEATEAFF
.	TRBV9	TRBJ1-2	.	TGTGCCAGCAGCCTAATCCGGGACGCTCAAGGTTTTGACACCTTC	CASSLIRDAQGFDTF
.	TRBV5-4	TRBJ2-5	once	TGTGCCAGCAGCTCCACCATTTGGAATCCACAAGAGACCCAGTACTTC	CASSSTIWNPQETQYF
.	TRBV7-9	TRBJ1-1	.	TGTGCCAGCAGCTCTATTCTCGTACAGGAGGGAGCTTTCTTT	CASSSILVQEGAFF
.	TRBV20-1	TRBJ1-1	.	TGCAGTGCTAGCATCAGTGGAGCTTTCTTT	CSASISGAFF
.	TRBV7-9	TRBJ1-1	.	TGTGCCAGCAGCTCTACAGGGTTGGACACTGAAGCTTTCTTT	CASSSTGLDTEAFF
TRBD2	TRBV5-1	TRBJ2-3	.	TGCGCCAGCAGCAGATTAGCGGGAAGCACAGATACGCAGTATTTT	CASSRLAGSTDTQYF
.	TRBV19	TRBJ1-5	few	TGTGCCAGTAGTTCCCCGGGGACATCTAATCAGCCCCAGCATTTT	CASSSPGTSNQPQHF
.	TRBV7-9	TRBJ1-1	.	TGTGCCAGCAGCTTAGATGGGACTAATGAAGCTTTCTTT	CASSLDGTNEAFF
.	TRBV2	TRBJ1-2	once	TGTGCCAGTGGCGGTCAGGGCCCCTATGGCTACACCTTC	CASGGQGPYGYTF
TRBD2	TRBV2	TRBJ2-7	.	TGTGCCAGCAGCAGAGGACTAGCGGAAGGCTACGAGCAGTACTTC	CASSRGLAEGYEQYF
TRBD1	TRBV5-1	TRBJ1-2	.	TGCGCCAGCAGCCCCCAGACAGGGATTGTTCATGGCTACACCTTC	CASSPQTGIVHGYTF
TRBD1	TRBV5-4	TRBJ2-7	.	TGTGCCAGCATGCGACAGGGTCCACCCTACGAGCAGTACTTC	CASMRQGPPYEQYF
.	TRBV5-1	TRBJ2-7	.	TGCGCCAGCAGCCCCCTCATTGGGTACGAGCAGTACTTC	CASSPLIGYEQYF
.	TRBV2	TRBJ1-5	few	TGTGCCAGCAGGGGAACAGGCAATCAGCCCCAGCATTTT	CASRGTGNQPQHF
TRBD2	TRBV2	TRBJ2-3	once	TGTGCCAGCAGTGAATGGCGGGAGGCAGATACGCAGTATTTT	CASSEWREADTQYF
TRBD2	TRBV18	TRBJ2-5	.	TGTGCCAGCTCACCAAAGTCGCGGACTAGCGGTCTCTACTTACAAGAGACCCAGTACTTC	CASSPKSRTSGLYLQETQYF